This is a list of T cell receptor beta chains from one sample in a study of early T cells in non-severe SARS-CoV-2 infection. TCRdb re-analysed the 5' RACE reads in MiXCR, keeping a single row per CDR3 protein. The sample lists around 44,000 distinct CDR3 sequences; 5.5% to 7.5% were seen once. Sequencing used whole blood, obtained at baseline. The receptors shown here come from an adult who was a healthcare worker with PCR-confirmed SARS-CoV-2 infection or an uninfected control (not recorded which). CDR3s include the opening cysteine and the closing phenylalanine or tryptophan. The D gene is left open where the match is weak. Only some rows state a clone size, as once, few, many or a class for expanded clones.

d_call,clone_size,v_call,j_call,cdr3_nt,cdr3_aa
TRBD2,many,TRBV19,TRBJ2-1,TGTGCCAGTATTCCAACTAGCGGGACGCCAAATGAGCAGTTCTTC,CASIPTSGTPNEQFF
NA,many,TRBV7-9,TRBJ2-5,TGTGCCAGCAGCTTATCGGGGGGCTTCCAAGAGACCCAGTACTTC,CASSLSGGFQETQYF
TRBD1,many,TRBV20-1,TRBJ2-7,TGCAGTGCCGACCCCGGGACAGGGCTCTACGAGCAGTACTTC,CSADPGTGLYEQYF
TRBD2,many,TRBV11-2,TRBJ2-1,TGTGCCAGCAGCTCAGGACTAGCGGGAGGTATCAATGAGCAGTTCTTC,CASSSGLAGGINEQFF
TRBD1,many,TRBV4-1,TRBJ2-7,TGCGCCAGCAGCCAAGATCGCAGGGGGTTCTACGAGCAGTACTTC,CASSQDRRGFYEQYF
TRBD2,few,TRBV10-3,TRBJ2-3,TGTGCCATCGGACGGGAGGACACAGATACGCAGTATTTT,CAIGREDTDTQYF
NA,NA,TRBV19,TRBJ1-5,TGTGCCAGTAGTAGAGGAGGGGTCAAACAGCCCCAGCATTTT,CASSRGGVKQPQHF
TRBD2,many,TRBV12-3/TRBV12-4,TRBJ2-3,TGTGCCAGCAGTTCTAGCGGGGGCACAGATACGCAGTATTTT,CASSSSGGTDTQYF
TRBD2,NA,TRBV2,TRBJ2-3,TGTGCCAGCAAGCGGGGGGCCTCAGATACGCAGTATTTT,CASKRGASDTQYF
NA,few,TRBV20-1,TRBJ2-5,TGCACTTCAGAGGCCCAAGAGACCCAGTACTTC,CTSEAQETQYF
NA,NA,TRBV20-1,TRBJ1-2,TGCAGTGCTAGAGATCTTGACGATGGCTACACCTTC,CSARDLDDGYTF
NA,many,TRBV20-1,TRBJ1-6,TGCAGTGTTGGACGGAGGAATAATTCACCCCTCCACTTT,CSVGRRNNSPLHF
TRBD2,many,TRBV7-9,TRBJ2-7,TGTGCCAGCAGCTTAACGACTAGCGGGGACGAGCAGTACTTC,CASSLTTSGDEQYF
NA,NA,TRBV6-5,TRBJ1-1,TGTGCCAGCAGTTACTCAGGTTTGACTGAAGCTTTCTTT,CASSYSGLTEAFF
TRBD1,many,TRBV7-9,TRBJ1-5,TGTGCCAGCAGCTTAGGGACAGGGATTCAGCCCCAGCATTTT,CASSLGTGIQPQHF
NA,few,TRBV2,TRBJ1-2,TGTGCCAGCAGCGTGGGACCCAAGGGCTACACCTTC,CASSVGPKGYTF
NA,many,TRBV5-4,TRBJ2-3,TGTGCCAGCCGGTCTAGCACAGATACGCAGTATTTT,CASRSSTDTQYF
TRBD2,medium-sized,TRBV13,TRBJ2-5,TGTGCCAGCTGCCAGACCCTAGCGGGAGACTACCAAGAGACCCAGTACTTC,CASCQTLAGDYQETQYF
NA,many,TRBV5-5,TRBJ2-7,TGTGCCAGCAGCCCCACCGGGACAACCACCTACGAGCAGTACTTC,CASSPTGTTTYEQYF
NA,NA,TRBV5-1,TRBJ2-5,TGCGCCAGCAGCTGGGACGGCGGGACCCAGTACTTC,CASSWDGGTQYF
NA,NA,TRBV4-1,TRBJ1-3,TGCGCCAGCAGCCACCTTGACGGTCCGGCTGGAAACACCATATATTTT,CASSHLDGPAGNTIYF
TRBD1,NA,TRBV13,TRBJ1-3,TGTGCCAGCAGCTACGGACAGGGCTCTGGAAACATCATATATTTT,CASSYGQGSGNIIYF
NA,few,TRBV7-9,TRBJ2-2,TGTGCCAGCAGCTCAGACTCGAACACCGGGGAGCTGTTTTTT,CASSSDSNTGELFF
TRBD1,NA,TRBV9,TRBJ1-2,TGTGCCAGCAGCCAGCCAGGACAGGGAGTCTACACCTTC,CASSQPGQGVYTF
TRBD1,few,TRBV12-3/TRBV12-4,TRBJ1-1,TGTGCCAGCAGTACAATAGAGACAGGGACTGAAGCTTTCTTT,CASSTIETGTEAFF
NA,few,TRBV4-3,TRBJ2-5,TGCGCCAGCAGCCAAGATAGGGAGACCCAGTACTTC,CASSQDRETQYF
TRBD1,NA,TRBV4-1,TRBJ1-3,TGCGCCAGCAGCCACGGGACAGGGAATAGGAACACCATATATTTT,CASSHGTGNRNTIYF
TRBD1,many,TRBV2,TRBJ1-6,TGTGCCAGCAGAGGACAGGGGGGTGGATCACCCCTCCACTTT,CASRGQGGGSPLHF
NA,NA,TRBV7-2,TRBJ2-7,TGTGCCAGCAGTCGCTCCGGGACTTCTCCATACGAGCAGTACTTC,CASSRSGTSPYEQYF